This paragraph covers one T cell receptor (beta chain) sequence. The antigen is not known. Time point of the sample: blood from clinic visit 5 months post-surgery; TSC patient then seizure free. Only cases whose brain tissue showed the highest T cell transcript signatures were sequenced. The data stem from a study of brain T cells in children with intractable seizures. Data came from immunoSEQ multiplex PCR; TCRdb stores just in-frame clones and leaves some out. In the table there are hundreds of thousands of clones, 93% of which are singletons. Broader study findings: Only CDR3 sequence similarity suggested viral specificity, without known HCMV serostatus. Absence of clones before surgery may stem from lower sequencing depth.

Sequenced material: peripheral blood, taken 4 to 5 months after surgery. The source of this sequence is a boy under two years old with tuberous sclerosis and intractable seizures.

In DNA form, the CDR3 reads TGCGCCAGCAGCCAAGATAGGGTACCTGGAAACACCATATATTTT. Its protein product is CASSQDRVPGNTIYF. The chain uses TRBV4-1 and TRBJ1-3; no definite D call. This CDR3 has 15 amino acids. CDR1 and CDR2 from the germline V gene are MGHRA and YSYEKL. The germline V and J ends were trimmed by 0 bases and 2 bases, with 8 bases remaining between them.